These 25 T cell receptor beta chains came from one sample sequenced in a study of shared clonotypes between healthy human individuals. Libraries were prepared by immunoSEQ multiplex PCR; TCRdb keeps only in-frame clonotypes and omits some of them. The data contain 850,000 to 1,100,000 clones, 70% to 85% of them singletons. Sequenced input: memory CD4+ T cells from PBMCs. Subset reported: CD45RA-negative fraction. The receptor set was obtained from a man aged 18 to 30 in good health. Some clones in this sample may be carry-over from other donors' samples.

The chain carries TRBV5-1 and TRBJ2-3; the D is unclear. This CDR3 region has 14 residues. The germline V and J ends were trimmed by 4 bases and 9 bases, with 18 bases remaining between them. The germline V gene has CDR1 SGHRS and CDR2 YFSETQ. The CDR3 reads CASSMLDAYQTQYF. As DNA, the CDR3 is TGCGCCAGCAGCATGCTAGATGCGTATCAGACGCAGTATTTT.

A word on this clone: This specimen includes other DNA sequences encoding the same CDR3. The CDR3 bases are TGTGCCAGCAGTTACTCCCTTGGAGATACGCAGTATTTT. Its protein product is CASSYSLGDTQYF. The gene calls are TRBV6-6 and TRBJ2-3; no reliable D call. V lost 0 bases and J 5 bases, leaving 6 bases between the germline ends. The CDR3 sequence is 13 residues long. Germline V gives CDR1 MNHNY, CDR2 SVGAGI (reference sequence).

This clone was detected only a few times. As DNA, the CDR3 is TGTGCCAGCAGCCCAGGACTAGCGGGAGGTCTAGATACGCAGTATTTT. The encoded protein is CASSPGLAGGLDTQYF. This chain links TRBV7-8 with TRBJ2-3; 14 bases line up with TRBD2. V lost 5 bases, J lost 5 bases, and 6 bases stayed unmatched. Looked up from germline, CDR1 is SGHVS and CDR2 is FQNEAQ. The CDR3 runs 16 residues.

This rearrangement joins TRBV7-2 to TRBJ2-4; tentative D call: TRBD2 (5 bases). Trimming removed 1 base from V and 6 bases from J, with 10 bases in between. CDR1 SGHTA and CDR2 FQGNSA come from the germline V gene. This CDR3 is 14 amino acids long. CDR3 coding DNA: TGTGCCAGCAGCTTAGACGGAGGCCTAAACATTCAGTACTTC. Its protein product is CASSLDGGLNIQYF.

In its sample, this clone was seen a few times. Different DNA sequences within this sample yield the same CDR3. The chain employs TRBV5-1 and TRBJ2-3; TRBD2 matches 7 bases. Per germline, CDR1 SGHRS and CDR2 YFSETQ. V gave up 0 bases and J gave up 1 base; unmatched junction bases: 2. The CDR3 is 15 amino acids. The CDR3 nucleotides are TGCGCCAGCAGCTTGGGGCTAGCGGGCACAGATACGCAGTATTTT. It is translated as CASSLGLAGTDTQYF.

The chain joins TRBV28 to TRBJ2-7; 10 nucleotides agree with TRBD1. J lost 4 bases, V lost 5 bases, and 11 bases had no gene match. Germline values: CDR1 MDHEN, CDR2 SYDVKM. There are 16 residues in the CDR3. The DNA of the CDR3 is TGTGCCAGCAGTCCCTCCGGGACAGGGGCACTTTACGAGCAGTACTTC. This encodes CASSPSGTGALYEQYF.

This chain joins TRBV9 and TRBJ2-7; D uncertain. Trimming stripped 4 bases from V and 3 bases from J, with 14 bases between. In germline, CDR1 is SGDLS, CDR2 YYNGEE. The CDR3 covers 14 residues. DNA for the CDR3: TGTGCCAGCAGCCCCTCGACAATCGGCTACGAGCAGTACTTC. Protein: CASSPSTIGYEQYF.

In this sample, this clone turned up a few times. CDR3 sequence reads: CASSPGLAGGVGETQYF. The CDR3 coding sequence is TGCGCCAGCAGCCCCGGACTAGCGGGAGGTGTGGGGGAGACCCAGTACTTC. The chain joins TRBV5-1 to TRBJ2-5; 14 nucleotides match TRBD2. Germline V gene lookup returns CDR1 SGHRS and CDR2 YFSETQ. The CDR3 has 17 amino acids. The V and J ends lost 4 bases and 5 bases, in that order; junction bases with no gene match: 10.

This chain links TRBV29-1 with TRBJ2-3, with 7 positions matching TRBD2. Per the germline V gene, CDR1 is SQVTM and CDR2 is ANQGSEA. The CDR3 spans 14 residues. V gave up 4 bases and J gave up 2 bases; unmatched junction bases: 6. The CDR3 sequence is CSVVSGMTTDTQYF. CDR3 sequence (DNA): TGCAGCGTTGTCAGCGGGATGACCACAGATACGCAGTATTTT.

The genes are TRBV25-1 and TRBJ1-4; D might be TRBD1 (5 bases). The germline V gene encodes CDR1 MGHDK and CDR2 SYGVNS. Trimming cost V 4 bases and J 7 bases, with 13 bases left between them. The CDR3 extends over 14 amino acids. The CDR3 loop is CASSVIGRGEKLFF. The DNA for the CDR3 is TGTGCCAGCAGTGTAATAGGGAGGGGTGAAAAACTGTTTTTT.

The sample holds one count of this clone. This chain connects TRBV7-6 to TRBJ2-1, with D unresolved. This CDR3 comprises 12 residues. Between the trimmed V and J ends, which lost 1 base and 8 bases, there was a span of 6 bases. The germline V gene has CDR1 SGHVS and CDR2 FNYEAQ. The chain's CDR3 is CASSLGVDEQFF. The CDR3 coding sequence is TGTGCCAGCAGCTTAGGAGTGGATGAGCAGTTCTTC.

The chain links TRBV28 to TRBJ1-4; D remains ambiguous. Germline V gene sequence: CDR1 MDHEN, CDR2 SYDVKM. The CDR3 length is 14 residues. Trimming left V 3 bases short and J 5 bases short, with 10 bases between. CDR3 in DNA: TGTGCCAGCAGTTTGATAACGGGGAATGAAAAACTGTTTTTT. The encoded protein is CASSLITGNEKLFF.

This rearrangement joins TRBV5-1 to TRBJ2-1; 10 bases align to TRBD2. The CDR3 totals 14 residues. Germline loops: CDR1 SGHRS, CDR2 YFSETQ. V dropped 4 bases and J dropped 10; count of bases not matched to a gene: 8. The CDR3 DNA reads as TGCGCCAGCAGCCCAGCTCTAGCGGGAGACGAGCAGTTCTTC. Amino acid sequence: CASSPALAGDEQFF.

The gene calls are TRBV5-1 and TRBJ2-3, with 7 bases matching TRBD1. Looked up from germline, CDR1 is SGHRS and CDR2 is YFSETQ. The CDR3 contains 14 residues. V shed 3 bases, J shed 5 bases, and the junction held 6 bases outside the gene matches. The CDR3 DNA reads TGCGCCAGCAGCTATGGGACAGAGGGAGATACGCAGTATTTT. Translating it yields CASSYGTEGDTQYF.

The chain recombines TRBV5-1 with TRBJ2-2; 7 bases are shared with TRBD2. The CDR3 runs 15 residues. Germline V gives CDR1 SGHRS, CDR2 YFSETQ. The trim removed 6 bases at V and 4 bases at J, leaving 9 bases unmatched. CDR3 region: CASKSGVIGTGELFF. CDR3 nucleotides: TGCGCCAGCAAAAGCGGGGTGATAGGCACCGGGGAGCTGTTTTTT.

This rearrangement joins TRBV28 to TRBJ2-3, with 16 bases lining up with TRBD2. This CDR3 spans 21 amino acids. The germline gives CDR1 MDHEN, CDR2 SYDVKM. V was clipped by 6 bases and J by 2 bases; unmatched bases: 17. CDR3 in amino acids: CASSYEQGLAGGQSNTDTQYF. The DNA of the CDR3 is TGTGCCAGCAGCTATGAACAGGGACTAGCGGGAGGGCAATCTAACACAGATACGCAGTATTTT.

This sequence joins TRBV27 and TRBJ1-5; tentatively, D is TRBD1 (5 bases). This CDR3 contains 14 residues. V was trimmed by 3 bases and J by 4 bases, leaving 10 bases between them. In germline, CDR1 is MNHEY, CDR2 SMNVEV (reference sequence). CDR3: CASSFGRANQPQHF. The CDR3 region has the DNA TGTGCCAGCAGTTTTGGCAGGGCTAATCAGCCCCAGCATTTT.

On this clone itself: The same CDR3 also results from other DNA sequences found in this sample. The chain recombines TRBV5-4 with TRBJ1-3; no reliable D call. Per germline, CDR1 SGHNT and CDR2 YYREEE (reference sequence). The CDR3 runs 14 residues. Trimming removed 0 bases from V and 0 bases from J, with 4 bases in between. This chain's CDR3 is CASSLGSSGNTIYF. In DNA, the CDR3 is TGTGCCAGCAGCTTGGGATCCTCTGGAAACACCATATATTTT.

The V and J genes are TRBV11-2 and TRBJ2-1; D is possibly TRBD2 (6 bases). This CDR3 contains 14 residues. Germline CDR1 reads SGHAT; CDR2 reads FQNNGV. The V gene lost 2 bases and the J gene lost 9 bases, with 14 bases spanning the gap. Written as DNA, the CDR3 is TGTGCCAGCAGCTTAATCCTAGCGAAGGGTGAGCAGTTCTTC. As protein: CASSLILAKGEQFF.

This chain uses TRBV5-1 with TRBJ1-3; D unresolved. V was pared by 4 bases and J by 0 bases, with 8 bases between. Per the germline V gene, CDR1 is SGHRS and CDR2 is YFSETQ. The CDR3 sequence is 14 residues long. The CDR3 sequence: CASSVPDSGNTIYF. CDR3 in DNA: TGCGCCAGCAGCGTCCCGGACTCTGGAAACACCATATATTTT. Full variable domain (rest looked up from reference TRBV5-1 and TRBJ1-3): KAGVTQTPRYLIKTRGQQVTLSCSPISGHRSVSWYQQTPGQGLQFLFEYFSETQRNKGNFPGRFSGRQFSNSRSEMNVSTLELGDSALYLCASSVPDSGNTIYFGEGSWLTVV.

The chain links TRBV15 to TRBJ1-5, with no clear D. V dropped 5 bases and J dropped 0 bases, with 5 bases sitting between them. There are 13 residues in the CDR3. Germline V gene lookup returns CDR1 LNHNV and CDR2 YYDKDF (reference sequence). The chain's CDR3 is CATSLYSNQPQHF. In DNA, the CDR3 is TGTGCCACCAGCCTTTATAGCAATCAGCCCCAGCATTTT.

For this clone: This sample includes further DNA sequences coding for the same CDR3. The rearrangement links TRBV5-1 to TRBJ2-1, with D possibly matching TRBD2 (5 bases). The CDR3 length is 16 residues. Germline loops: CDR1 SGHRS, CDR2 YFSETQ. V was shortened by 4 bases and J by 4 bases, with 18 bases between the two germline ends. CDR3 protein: CASSPTSGGVYNEQFF. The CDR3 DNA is TGCGCCAGCAGCCCGACCAGCGGAGGAGTTTACAATGAGCAGTTCTTC.

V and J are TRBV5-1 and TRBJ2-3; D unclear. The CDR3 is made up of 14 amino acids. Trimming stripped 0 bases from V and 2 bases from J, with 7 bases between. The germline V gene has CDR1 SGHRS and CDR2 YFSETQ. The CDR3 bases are TGCGCCAGCAGCTTGGTGCGGACCACAGATACGCAGTATTTT. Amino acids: CASSLVRTTDTQYF.

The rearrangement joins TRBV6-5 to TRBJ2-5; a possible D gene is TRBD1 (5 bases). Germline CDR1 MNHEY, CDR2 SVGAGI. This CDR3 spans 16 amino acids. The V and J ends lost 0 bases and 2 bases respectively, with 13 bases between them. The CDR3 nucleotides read TGTGCCAGCAGTTACTCGGGATCAGGGTGGCAAGAGACCCAGTACTTC. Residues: CASSYSGSGWQETQYF.

The DNA for the CDR3 is TGTGCCAGCTCACCCTCCGTAGGGAGCAATCAGCCCCAGCATTTT. It is translated as CASSPSVGSNQPQHF. The chain recombines TRBV18 with TRBJ1-5; D unresolved. Germline CDR1 and CDR2: KGHSH and LQKENI. V lost 3 bases, J lost 1 base, and 10 bases lay in between. CDR3 length: 15 amino acids.